The 29 T cell receptor beta chains below were found in one sample sequenced in a study of cytomegalovirus exposure and HLA in healthy donors. Primers: 60 Vbeta forward and 13 Jbeta reverse. Assay: immunoSEQ multiplex PCR; the TCRdb copy retains only in-frame clones and omits some. The repertoire holds about 190,000 clones, roughly 81% seen once, with approximately 3.1% in the top ten. The sequenced sample consisted of PBMCs. These TCRs come from a woman aged 30 to 39 in good health and CMV-seropositive.

V is TRBV19 and J is TRBJ2-1; D gene unclear. Germline V CDR1 and CDR2: LNHDA, SQIVND (reference sequence). CDR3 length: 14 residues. V dropped 0 bases and J dropped 7 bases, with 10 bases sitting between them. CDR3 nucleotides: TGTGCCAGTAGTATAGATTTCGTCCAGAATGAGCAGTTCTTC. Translated: CASSIDFVQNEQFF.

The chain joins TRBV11-2 to TRBJ2-5, with TRBD2 identical over 14 bases. CDR1 SGHAT and CDR2 FQNNGV come from the germline V gene. With 3 bases clipped from V and 1 base from J, the junction kept 4 bases outside the gene matches. The CDR3 extends over 17 amino acids. The chain's CDR3 is CASSLYGLAGGQETQYF. In DNA form, the CDR3 reads TGTGCCAGCAGCTTGTACGGACTAGCGGGAGGCCAAGAGACCCAGTACTTC.

The chain employs TRBV6-1 and TRBJ2-1, with D tentatively TRBD2 (6 bases). Germline V gene sequence: CDR1 MNHNS, CDR2 SASEGT. Trimming shortened V by 11 bases and J by 0 bases, and 17 bases separated the two germline ends. This CDR3 spans 15 amino acids. The CDR3 DNA sequence: TGTGCCTGCAAGGTCCGGGACTCCTCCTACAATGAGCAGTTCTTC. Protein: CACKVRDSSYNEQFF.

The genes are TRBV6-4 and TRBJ2-1; TRBD2 aligns across 11 bases. The trim removed 2 bases at V and 5 bases at J, leaving 2 bases unmatched. Germline loops: CDR1 MRHNA, CDR2 SNTAGT. This CDR3 is 15 amino acids long. CDR3 protein: CASSDGTSGDNEQFF. CDR3 nucleotide sequence: TGTGCCAGCAGTGACGGGACTAGCGGAGACAATGAGCAGTTCTTC.

The genes are TRBV10-2 and TRBJ1-4, with a possible D match to TRBD1 (5 bases). This CDR3 is 15 amino acids long. CDR1 is WSHSY and CDR2 is SAAADI in the germline V gene. V was clipped by 4 bases and J by 4 bases, with 13 bases between them. The CDR3 sequence: CASSVDRGYNEKLFF. CDR3 in DNA: TGCGCCAGCAGTGTTGACAGAGGCTATAATGAAAAACTGTTTTTT.

The rearrangement links TRBV2 to TRBJ2-5; D is unresolved. The closer fit of TRBJ2-7 to the DNA end suggests the J call may be wrong. The CDR3 contains 13 residues. CDR1 is SNHLY, CDR2 FYNNEI, per germline. CDR3 protein: CASSAGRDYEQYF. CDR3 nucleotides: TGTGCCAGCAGTGCAGGACGCGACTACGAGCAGTACTTC.

The rearrangement uses TRBV29-1 and TRBJ1-4; maybe TRBD1 (6 bases). The V gene lost 2 bases and the J gene lost 8 bases, with 15 bases spanning the gap. The V gene's germline CDR1 is SQVTM and CDR2 ANQGSEA. This CDR3 is 14 amino acids long. CDR3 bases: TGCAGCGTTGAACAGACAGGTCCAGGCGAAAAACTGTTTTTT. Protein: CSVEQTGPGEKLFF.

This clone was counted only a few times. The CDR3 DNA follows: TGTGCCAGCAGAACGGGTTCATACAATGAGCAGTTCTTC. It is translated as CASRTGSYNEQFF. This chain uses TRBV27 with TRBJ2-1; D remains unclear. V gave up 6 bases and J gave up 4 bases, with 10 bases separating them. Germline V CDR1 and CDR2: MNHEY, SMNVEV (reference sequence). This CDR3 contains 13 residues.

This clone was observed a handful of times. The J gene is TRBJ2-2, the V gene TRBV9, with 8 bases fitting TRBD2. Germline values: CDR1 SGDLS, CDR2 YYNGEE. The CDR3 consists of 17 residues. V lost 0 bases, J lost 6 bases, and 10 bases stayed unmatched. This CDR3 is CASSVGDIAGRSGELFF. Written as DNA, the CDR3 is TGTGCCAGCAGCGTAGGGGACATAGCGGGAAGATCCGGGGAGCTGTTTTTT. Together with reference TRBV9 and TRBJ2-2, the CDR3 gives the full variable domain: DSGVTQTPKHLITATGQRVTLRCSPRSGDLSVYWYQQSLDQGLQFLIQYYNGEERAKGNILERFSAQQFPDLHSELNLSSLELGDSALYFCASSVGDIAGRSGELFFGEGSRLTVL.

V is TRBV6-5 and J is TRBJ2-7; tentatively, D is TRBD1 (5 bases). Germline CDR1 MNHEY, CDR2 SVGAGI. Trimming took 6 bases from V and 6 from J, leaving 12 bases between them. The CDR3 spans 12 residues. The CDR3 protein is CASRPRAGEQYF. The CDR3 coding sequence is TGTGCCAGCAGACCCAGGGCTGGCGAGCAGTACTTC.

This sequence joins TRBV5-1 and TRBJ2-7; 12 bases agree with TRBD2. The germline CDR1 and CDR2 sequences are SGHRS and YFSETQ. V dropped 4 bases and J dropped 3; count of bases not matched to a gene: 2. The CDR3 loop spans 14 amino acids. Here the CDR3 DNA reads TGCGCCAGCAGCCTAGCGGGAGGGTACTACGAGCAGTACTTC. Its protein product is CASSLAGGYYEQYF.

The V and J genes are TRBV19 and TRBJ1-2; possible D gene TRBD1, 5 bases. The ends were cut back, 5 bases at V and 1 base at J, with 8 bases in the middle. The CDR3 loop spans 13 amino acids. Germline-derived CDR1 and CDR2 are LNHDA and SQIVND (reference sequence). The CDR3 region has the DNA TGTGCCAGTAGTTATCAGGGTAACTATGGCTACACCTTC. Amino acids: CASSYQGNYGYTF.

The rearrangement links TRBV2 to TRBJ2-7; 7 nucleotides align to TRBD2. J gave up 5 bases and V 0 bases, and 10 bases lay outside the gene matches. CDR3 length: 16 amino acids. Germline V gene sequence: CDR1 SNHLY, CDR2 FYNNEI. DNA of the CDR3: TGTGCCAGCAGTGAAGCGCTTGGCGGGAGAGGGAACGAGCAGTACTTC. Its translation: CASSEALGGRGNEQYF.

This chain links TRBV7-9 with TRBJ2-1, with a possible D match to TRBD1 (6 bases). V was cut by 5 bases and J by 2 bases, with 13 bases left in between. Per the germline V gene, CDR1 is SEHNR and CDR2 is FQNEAQ (reference sequence). CDR3 size: 15 residues. This chain's CDR3 is CASSHRDTAYNEQFF. DNA of the CDR3: TGTGCCAGCAGCCACCGGGACACCGCCTACAATGAGCAGTTCTTC.

In its sample, this clone was seen a few times. V and J are TRBV5-4 and TRBJ1-1; D is possibly TRBD1 (5 bases). This CDR3 is 13 amino acids long. V lost 2 bases and J 6 bases, leaving 11 bases between the germline ends. Per the germline V gene, CDR1 is SGHNT and CDR2 is YYREEE (reference sequence). The CDR3: CASSLGAYPEAFF. DNA for the CDR3: TGTGCCAGCAGCTTAGGGGCTTATCCTGAAGCTTTCTTT.

In DNA form, the CDR3 reads TGTGCCAGCAGTTTTAGCGGGAATGAGCAGTTCTTC. This codes for CASSFSGNEQFF. This sequence joins TRBV6-5 and TRBJ2-1, with TRBD2 matching over 7 bases. CDR1 MNHEY and CDR2 SVGAGI come from the germline V gene. V lost 4 bases to trimming and J lost 7 bases; unmatched junction nucleotides: 1. The CDR3 contains 12 residues.

As regards this clone: One end of the junction does not line up with germline, which may come from a read error. The rearrangement joins TRBV7-9 to TRBJ2-4, with a weak D call TRBD2 (5 bases). This CDR3 has 16 residues. Germline lookup yields CDR1 SEHNR and CDR2 FQNEAQ (reference sequence). CDR3 coding DNA: TGTTCCAGCAGTCAAACTAGTTGGCGAGCCAAAAACATTCAGTACTTC. Translating gives CSSSQTSWRAKNIQYF.

The J gene is TRBJ1-3, the V gene TRBV4-1, with TRBD1 as a possible D gene (6 bases). Germline-derived CDR1 and CDR2 are MGHRA and YSYEKL. This CDR3 is 16 amino acids long. The V gene lost 1 base and the J gene lost 4 bases, with 14 bases spanning the gap. The CDR3 DNA is TGCGCCAGCAGCCAAGTCACTAGGACAGTCGGAAACACCATATATTTT. Amino acid sequence: CASSQVTRTVGNTIYF.

The chain links TRBV28 to TRBJ2-7, with a weak D call TRBD2 (5 bases). The CDR3 loop spans 15 amino acids. CDR1 is MDHEN and CDR2 is SYDVKM in the germline V gene. The V end lost 2 bases, the J end lost 2 bases, and 13 bases lay between the germline ends. CDR3 sequence (DNA): TGTGCCAGCAGTTTACTATTAGCGAAAACCTACGAGCAGTACTTC. This encodes CASSLLLAKTYEQYF.

The chain uses TRBV27 and TRBJ1-4, with D unclear. V was trimmed by 0 bases and J by 2 bases, leaving 16 bases between them. There are 18 residues in the CDR3. CDR1 is MNHEY, CDR2 SMNVEV, per germline (reference sequence). The DNA for the CDR3 is TGTGCCAGCAGTTTATCCCCAGCATTGGGCCTCACTAATGAAAAACTGTTTTTT. It is translated as CASSLSPALGLTNEKLFF.

This chain links TRBV7-2 with TRBJ1-3; D is ambiguous. V was clipped by 3 bases and J by 0 bases, with 12 bases between them. Germline V gives CDR1 SGHTA, CDR2 FQGNSA. The CDR3 runs to 16 residues. The CDR3 DNA reads as TGTGCCAGCAGCTTTCGCGTAGAGAGCTCTGGAAACACCATATATTTT. This encodes CASSFRVESSGNTIYF.

The chain employs TRBV9 and TRBJ2-1, with TRBD2 matching 7 bases. This CDR3 region has 19 residues. Germline loops: CDR1 SGDLS, CDR2 YYNGEE. J was trimmed by 6 bases and V by 1 base; bases with no gene match: 19. This CDR3 is CASSVQTSSRTGTINEQFF. CDR3 DNA: TGTGCCAGCAGCGTACAGACTTCCAGCCGGACCGGGACTATCAATGAGCAGTTCTTC.

V gene TRBV29-1 combines with J gene TRBJ2-1, with 9 positions matching TRBD2. Losses at the gene ends were 6 bases for V and 4 bases for J; bases not matched to a gene: 7. This CDR3 contains 14 residues. CDR1 is SQVTM and CDR2 is ANQGSEA in the germline V gene. The CDR3 bases are TGCAGCGTAGCCGGGACTAGCCTTTACAATGAGCAGTTCTTC. Translation gives CSVAGTSLYNEQFF.

This clone was recorded a few times. The chain carries TRBV7-9 and TRBJ2-3, with D perhaps matching TRBD2 (5 bases). Trimming removed 2 bases at V and 6 bases at J, with 9 bases between. Germline-derived CDR1 and CDR2 are SEHNR and FQNEAQ (reference sequence). The CDR3 runs 13 residues. CDR3 sequence: CASSLSGMDTQYF. The DNA of the CDR3 is TGTGCCAGCAGCTTATCCGGGATGGATACGCAGTATTTT.

A single count supports this clone. This rearrangement joins TRBV7-9 to TRBJ2-1; D gene ambiguous. Germline lookup yields CDR1 SEHNR and CDR2 FQNEAQ (reference sequence). The V and J ends lost 7 bases and 5 bases respectively, with 12 bases between them. The CDR3 consists of 13 residues. In DNA, the CDR3 is TGTGCCAGCATCCTTAGTGATAACAATGAGCAGTTCTTC. Protein: CASILSDNNEQFF.

The chain joins TRBV7-2 to TRBJ1-3, with 7 nucleotides matching TRBD1. CDR3 size: 16 residues. The V gene end was trimmed by 9 bases and the J gene end by 0 bases; junction bases not matched to a gene: 11. Germline values: CDR1 SGHTA, CDR2 FQGNSA. In DNA form, the CDR3 reads TGTGCCAGTTACCGTCAGGGGGGTACCTCTGGAAACACCATATATTTT. Translating it yields CASYRQGGTSGNTIYF.

The rearrangement joins TRBV28 to TRBJ2-4; 10 bases fit TRBD1. With 5 bases clipped from V and 7 bases from J, the junction kept 5 bases outside the gene matches. Germline V gene sequence: CDR1 MDHEN, CDR2 SYDVKM. This CDR3 contains 14 residues. The CDR3 DNA reads as TGTGCCAGCAGTGCGACAGGGGGCGCGAACATTCAGTACTTC. Protein sequence: CASSATGGANIQYF.

The rearrangement joins TRBV27 to TRBJ1-2; D possibly corresponds to TRBD1 (5 bases). V was trimmed by 0 bases and J by 1 base, leaving 12 bases between them. The CDR3 is 16 amino acids. CDR1 and CDR2 (germline): MNHEY, SMNVEV (reference sequence). As DNA, the CDR3 is TGTGCCAGCAGTTTATCAACAGGCAATCTTAACTATGGCTACACCTTC. The encoded protein is CASSLSTGNLNYGYTF.

The gene calls are TRBV2 and TRBJ2-5, with a possible D match to TRBD2 (5 bases). The J call is in doubt because the DNA end fits TRBJ2-7 better. CDR1 SNHLY and CDR2 FYNNEI come from the germline V gene. CDR3 length: 12 amino acids. CDR3 DNA: TGTGCCAGCAAGGCTAGCCTATACGAGCAGTACTTC. Translation: CASKASLYEQYF.